What follows describes a single TCR beta chain. Other DNA sequences in the same sample also yield this CDR3. Produced via immunoSEQ multiplex PCR; TCRdb's table is partial and in-frame only. Of 95,000 to 120,000 clones detected, just under 85% appear once; the ten largest clones hold approximately 7%. The record originates from a study of control samples from healthy donors and cancer patients. Germline assignment: CDR1 MNHEY and CDR2 SVGAGI. The CDR3 covers 13 residues. V lost 8 bases and J lost 6, with 13 bases in between. Material for sequencing was blood. The chain is built from TRBV6-5 and TRBJ1-4; tentative D call: TRBD1 (5 bases). This TCR derives from a man between 18 and 35 years old in good health. CDR3: CASYGPGDEKLFF. The DNA for the CDR3 is TGTGCCAGCTATGGTCCGGGGGATGAAAAACTGTTTTTT.